This TCR beta chain was obtained from a study of spatial heterogeneity in lung cancer. Study at large: Raw reads showed each unique TCR and UMI combination turning up more than ten times on average.

Findings and caveats of the study: The study found that expanded intratumoral alpha and beta TCR counts tracked tumor mutation counts.

MiXCR, applied by TCRdb to the 5' RACE reads, yields one record per CDR3 protein. The table records 18,000 or so distinct CDR3 sequences, less than 7.5% of them present only once. V lost 4 bases, J lost 4 bases, and 11 bases lay in between. The CDR3 contains 14 residues. CDR1 and CDR2 from the germline V gene are SGHTA and FQGNSA. Time point: sample taken at primary tumor resection. Untreated early-stage non-small cell lung cancer patients, fewer than 85 in total, were the donors. Many counts were recorded for this clonotype. Its antigen is not known. The TCR sequence derives from a female donor with early-stage non-small cell lung cancer. The V gene is TRBV7-2, the J gene TRBJ1-3; D is undetermined. Specimen: lung tumor tissue, collected at surgery. The DNA for the CDR3 is TGTGCCAGCAGCTCATGGATGGGGGGAAACACCATATATTTT. Its protein product is CASSSWMGGNTIYF.